This T cell receptor (beta chain) stems from a study of blood T cell repertoires in COVID-19. Study background: Samples came from the United States, Italy and Spain, spanning acute and convalescent COVID-19.

The method was immunoSEQ multiplex PCR; TCRdb's version includes in-frame clones alone and lacks a portion of them. Among about 250,000 clones, about 87% were seen once, and the ten largest hold 3%. Losses at the gene ends were 9 bases for V and 4 bases for J; bases not matched to a gene: 8. The CDR3 totals 14 residues. Germline CDR1 is KGHDR and CDR2 is SFDVKD. Participants came from some 26 US areas, aged about 18 to 100 years. Cohort placement rested on clinical history that participants reported themselves. Two negative PCRs, clearance, or symptom resolution were required of recovered Cohort 3 donors.

The chain joins TRBV24-1 to TRBJ1-5; 7 bases align to TRBD1. Sequenced sample: PBMCs or T cells enriched from blood (not recorded which). The receptor was derived from a woman between 50 and 59 years old who had recovered from COVID-19. CDR3 loop: CATGGSGGNQPQHF. CDR3 coding DNA: TGTGCCACCGGCGGGTCAGGGGGAAATCAGCCCCAGCATTTT.